The 8 T cell receptor beta chains below all came from one sample that was sequenced in a study of T cell responses to AZD1222 COVID-19 vaccine. The assay was immunoSEQ multiplex PCR, and TCRdb's table has in-frame clones only and misses some. Of roughly 150,000 clones in the sample, 92% were seen once. This specimen consisted of peripheral blood, obtained 28 days after the second AZD1222 dose. These receptors all stem from an adult who received the AZD1222 COVID-19 vaccine.

The rearrangement joins TRBV2 to TRBJ1-1, with 8 nucleotides matching TRBD1. This CDR3 is 13 amino acids long. Germline CDR1 is SNHLY and CDR2 is FYNNEI. V shed 7 bases and J 1 base; nucleotides not matched to a gene: 2. As DNA, the CDR3 is TGTGCCAGCACCGACAGGGGGAACACTGAAGCTTTCTTT. Translation gives CASTDRGNTEAFF.

The chain links TRBV19 to TRBJ2-1; no clear D gene. The germline V gene has CDR1 LNHDA and CDR2 SQIVND (reference sequence). The CDR3 runs to 17 residues. V lost 0 bases and J 7 bases, leaving 19 bases between the germline ends. The CDR3 DNA reads TGTGCCAGTAGTATAGATACGACCCGCCCCGGGTGGAATGAGCAGTTCTTC. Translation gives CASSIDTTRPGWNEQFF.

This sequence joins TRBV19 and TRBJ1-3, with D unresolved. This CDR3 is built from 17 residues. Trimming took 3 bases from V and 2 from J, leaving 17 bases between them. Per germline, CDR1 LNHDA and CDR2 SQIVND (reference sequence). CDR3 in DNA: TGTGCCAGTAGTATGGTTCGGGCAGACCGGACTGGAAACACCATATATTTT. It specifies CASSMVRADRTGNTIYF.

This clone was picked up one time. V usage is TRBV7-2 and J usage is TRBJ1-4, with D uncertain. Germline V CDR1 and CDR2: SGHTA, FQGNSA. The ends were cut back, 1 base at V and 5 bases at J, with 11 bases in the middle. The CDR3 contains 15 residues. CDR3 in DNA: TGTGCCAGCAGCTTAGGTAACTCAGAGAATGAAAAACTGTTTTTT. Translating it yields CASSLGNSENEKLFF.

This CDR3 is CASSLGWAQNEKLFF. The CDR3 DNA reads TGCGCCAGCAGCTTGGGTTGGGCCCAAAATGAAAAACTGTTTTTT. The J gene is TRBJ1-4, the V gene TRBV5-1; D uncertain. The germline gives CDR1 SGHRS, CDR2 YFSETQ. There are 15 residues in the CDR3. With 0 bases removed from V and 5 bases from J, the gap between germline ends came to 11 bases.

The chain recombines TRBV27 with TRBJ1-5; D unresolved. Germline V lookup: CDR1 MNHEY, CDR2 SMNVEV (reference sequence). V was shortened by 5 bases and J by 7 bases, with 27 bases between the two germline ends. The CDR3 has 18 amino acids. In DNA form, the CDR3 reads TGTGCCAGCAGTCTTACCCCTCAAAGGTTAAACTCGGGGCAGCCCCAGCATTTT. It specifies CASSLTPQRLNSGQPQHF.

The rearrangement uses TRBV28 and TRBJ1-5; D might be TRBD1 (6 bases). Germline V gene sequence: CDR1 MDHEN, CDR2 SYDVKM. The CDR3 covers 14 residues. V was pared by 2 bases and J by 4 bases, with 9 bases between. The CDR3 nucleotides read TGTGCCAGCAGTTTAGGGACACCTAATCAGCCCCAGCATTTT. The encoded protein is CASSLGTPNQPQHF.

The chain has TRBV19 and TRBJ2-2; no reliable D call. The CDR3 has 11 residues. Deletions cut 6 bases from V and 13 bases from J, with 12 bases between. Germline lookup yields CDR1 LNHDA and CDR2 SQIVND (reference sequence). CDR3 loop: CASRGSGWLFF. The CDR3 region has the DNA TGTGCCAGTAGGGGGTCTGGGTGGCTGTTTTTT.